This TCR beta chain was identified in a study of blood T cell repertoires in COVID-19. On the study more broadly: From the United States, Italy and Spain came samples of acute and convalescent COVID-19.

Individuals drawn from under 30 US areas were roughly 18 to 100 years old. Each participant's cohort was designated according to participant-reported clinical history. Each recovered donor of Cohort 3 presented with two negative PCRs, clearance, or symptom resolution. In germline, CDR1 is MNHNS, CDR2 SASEGT. The CDR3 totals 17 residues. The ends lost 4 bases at V and 3 bases at J; junction bases unmatched: 12. Clones were read by immunoSEQ multiplex PCR, and TCRdb kept only the in-frame ones, dropping some. In the table there are a few hundred thousand clones, roughly nine tenths of which are singletons.

The TCR sequence derives from a woman aged 30 to 39 who had recovered from COVID-19. The sample was PBMCs or T cells enriched from blood (not recorded which). The genes are TRBV6-1 and TRBJ1-5, with 7 bases aligning to TRBD1. The CDR3 bases are TGTGCCAGCAGTGGAAGAGATGCGGGACAGCTCAATCAGCCCCAGCATTTT. Its protein product is CASSGRDAGQLNQPQHF.